This record concerns one T cell receptor (beta chain) sequence. In terms of age and location, participants ranged from roughly 18 to 95 years and lived in about 25 US areas. Cohort assignment relied on participant-reported clinical history. This specimen belongs to a study of blood T cell repertoires in COVID-19. Source study methods: The assay estimated nucleated cells by amplifying reference gene primers. Measured with immunoSEQ multiplex PCR; TCRdb has only the in-frame clones, and not every one. That table furnishes V, J and clone size, whereas the DNA furnished D and trimming. The sample contains hundreds of thousands of clones, around 80% of which appear only once. This receptor was taken from a man aged 35 to 55 who had been exposed to COVID-19. Sequencing was performed on PBMCs or T cells enriched from blood (not recorded which).

The chain's CDR3 is CSVAKQAGGGELFF. Here the CDR3 DNA reads TGCAGCGTGGCTAAACAGGCCGGGGGCGGGGAGCTGTTTTTT. The rearrangement uses TRBV29-1 and TRBJ2-2; tentatively, D is TRBD2 (6 bases). The germline V and J ends were trimmed by 6 bases and 7 bases, with 18 bases remaining between them. CDR3 length: 14 residues. Germline CDR1 is SQVTM and CDR2 is ANQGSEA.